These T cell receptor beta chains were read from a single sample in a study of blood T cell repertoires in COVID-19. Here immunoSEQ multiplex PCR was the method, and the copy in TCRdb shows in-frame clones only, minus some. This sample has fewer than 250,000 clones, with about 80% found just once. The specimen was PBMCs or T cells enriched from blood (not recorded which). These receptors all come from a man in his sixties who had recovered from COVID-19. Each CDR3 is given with its conserved first and last residue. The D gene is left open where the match is weak. Only part of the rows carry a size: once, few, many, or a class if the clone is expanded.

CDR3 | DNA | D | V | length | J | size
CASSLFNTEAFF | TGTGCCAGCAGCCTGTTTAACACTGAAGCTTTCTTT | . | TRBV12-3/TRBV12-4 | 12 | TRBJ1-1 | .
CASSYIAGQGRYEQYF | TGTGCCAGCAGTTACATAGCCGGACAGGGGCGGTACGAGCAGTACTTC | TRBD1 | TRBV6-5 | 16 | TRBJ2-7 | .
CASSLSGERNTEAFF | TGTGCCAGCAGCTTAAGTGGGGAGAGGAACACTGAAGCTTTCTTT | . | TRBV7-9 | 15 | TRBJ1-1 | few
CASSPPDSPNSPLHF | TGTGCCAGCTCACCACCAGACAGCCCAAATTCACCCCTCCACTTT | . | TRBV18 | 15 | TRBJ1-6 | .
CASSRQINTEAFF | TGTGCCAGCAGTCGACAAATAAACACTGAAGCTTTCTTT | . | TRBV2 | 13 | TRBJ1-1 | few
CASTRSGGDTGELFF | TGTGCCAGTACTCGGAGCGGGGGGGACACCGGGGAGCTGTTTTTT | TRBD2 | TRBV19 | 15 | TRBJ2-2 | .
CASSLQVTTGQPQHF | TGTGCCAGCAGTTTACAGGTTACCACAGGTCAGCCCCAGCATTTT | . | TRBV6-1 | 15 | TRBJ1-5 | .
CASSLLAAYGYTF | TGTGCCAGCAGTTTATTGGCAGCGTATGGCTACACCTTC | . | TRBV28 | 13 | TRBJ1-2 | .
CASSTQQGVVAFF | TGTGCCAGCAGCACCCAGCAGGGTGTGGTAGCTTTCTTT | . | TRBV7-2 | 13 | TRBJ1-1 | .
CASRMDRGDSPLHF | TGTGCCAGCAGGATGGACAGGGGAGATTCACCCCTCCACTTT | TRBD1 | TRBV2 | 14 | TRBJ1-6 | few
CASSLSRRGGATDTQYF | TGTGCCAGCAGCTTGAGTCGGCGGGGGGGCGCGACAGATACGCAGTATTTT | TRBD2 | TRBV7-6 | 17 | TRBJ2-3 | .
CASSSYGGADTQYF | TGTGCCAGCAGCTCCTATGGGGGCGCAGATACGCAGTATTTT | . | TRBV7-9 | 14 | TRBJ2-3 | .
CASSDSRDGYGYTF | TGTGCCAGCAGCGACTCCAGGGATGGCTATGGCTACACCTTC | . | TRBV2 | 14 | TRBJ1-2 | .
CSVELPGQGVTNEKLFF | TGCAGCGTCGAACTGCCCGGACAGGGGGTCACTAATGAAAAACTGTTTTTT | TRBD1 | TRBV29-1 | 17 | TRBJ1-4 | .
CASSDSSTDTQYF | TGCGCCAGCAGTGACTCTAGCACAGATACGCAGTATTTT | . | TRBV10-1 | 13 | TRBJ2-3 | .
CAIGKTGSEYEQYF | TGTGCCATCGGAAAGACAGGGTCGGAATACGAGCAGTACTTC | TRBD1 | TRBV10-3 | 14 | TRBJ2-7 | .
CASGPRGDSPLHF | TGTGCCAGCGGCCCCAGGGGGGATTCACCCCTCCACTTT | TRBD1 | TRBV6-5 | 13 | TRBJ1-6 | .
CATSRGEDEKLFF | TGCGCCACTTCGCGAGGGGAGGATGAAAAACTGTTTTTT | . | TRBV10-2 | 13 | TRBJ1-4 | .
CASSVGGKIREKLFF | TGTGCCAGCAGCGTAGGAGGGAAGATACGTGAAAAACTGTTTTTT | . | TRBV9 | 15 | TRBJ1-4 | .
CASSLMGRSQETQYF | TGTGCCAGCAGCTTAATGGGCAGAAGCCAAGAGACCCAGTACTTC | . | TRBV7-3 | 15 | TRBJ2-5 | .
CASSDIGQGGEAFF | TGTGCCAGCAGTGATATCGGACAGGGCGGAGAAGCTTTCTTT | TRBD1 | TRBV2 | 14 | TRBJ1-1 | .
CASSIDRSYGYTF | TGTGCCAGTAGTATAGACAGGTCTTATGGCTACACCTTC | . | TRBV19 | 13 | TRBJ1-2 | once
CASSPGQGKPSQETQYF | TGTGCCAGCAGTCCAGGACAGGGGAAGCCAAGCCAAGAGACCCAGTACTTC | TRBD1 | TRBV28 | 17 | TRBJ2-5 | .
CASSHAWDRAYEQYF | TGTGCCAGCAGCCACGCGTGGGACAGGGCCTACGAGCAGTACTTC | TRBD1 | TRBV7-9 | 15 | TRBJ2-7 | .
CASSQGTSSRLTGELFF | TGCGCCAGCAGCCAAGGGACTAGCAGCCGGTTGACCGGGGAGCTGTTTTTT | TRBD2 | TRBV4-3 | 17 | TRBJ2-2 | .
CASSLVGQGTYEQYF | TGTGCCAGCAGCTTAGTGGGACAGGGGACCTACGAGCAGTACTTC | TRBD1 | TRBV11-3 | 15 | TRBJ2-7 | few
CASSLVAGGNKNIQYF | TGTGCCAGCAGCTTAGTTGCGGGGGGGAACAAAAACATTCAGTACTTC | TRBD2 | TRBV7-2 | 16 | TRBJ2-4 | .
CASSKNTNYGYTF | TGTGCCAGTAGTAAAAATACTAACTATGGCTACACCTTC | . | TRBV19 | 13 | TRBJ1-2 | .
CASSLSQGANSPLHF | TGTGCCAGCAGCCTGTCACAGGGAGCTAATTCACCCCTCCACTTT | . | TRBV3-1/TRBV3-2 | 15 | TRBJ1-6 | .
CSVAGNYGYTF | TGCAGCGTTGCAGGGAACTATGGCTACACCTTC | . | TRBV29-1 | 11 | TRBJ1-2 | .
CAISTRQGASPLHF | TGTGCCATCAGTACAAGACAGGGTGCTTCACCCCTCCACTTT | TRBD1 | TRBV10-3 | 14 | TRBJ1-6 | .
CATSRDVGAGYNEQFF | TGTGCCACCAGCAGAGATGTGGGGGCAGGGTACAATGAGCAGTTCTTC | . | TRBV15 | 16 | TRBJ2-1 | .
CASSPPGRVSHEQYF | TGTGCCAGCTCACCACCGGGCAGGGTGAGCCACGAGCAGTACTTC | . | TRBV18 | 15 | TRBJ2-7 | .
CATSDWTGGNYGYTF | TGTGCCACCAGTGATTGGACAGGGGGCAACTATGGCTACACCTTC | TRBD1 | TRBV24-1 | 15 | TRBJ1-2 | .
CASSLRQEYEQYF | TGCGCCAGCAGCTTGAGGCAGGAATACGAGCAGTACTTC | . | TRBV5-1 | 13 | TRBJ2-7 | .
CASSFIGGRSTDTQYF | TGTGCCAGCAGCTTTATTGGAGGGCGGTCGACAGATACGCAGTATTTT | . | TRBV7-2 | 16 | TRBJ2-3 | few
CASSLIGEGTQYF | TGCGCCAGCAGCTTGATTGGGGAGGGTACGCAGTATTTT | TRBD2 | TRBV5-1 | 13 | TRBJ2-3 | .
CASSIRQGGTGELFF | TGTGCCAGCAGCATACGACAGGGGGGCACCGGGGAGCTGTTTTTT | TRBD1 | TRBV7-9 | 15 | TRBJ2-2 | .
CASREGLAVDTQYF | TGTGCCAGCAGAGAGGGACTAGCCGTAGATACGCAGTATTTT | TRBD2 | TRBV6-5 | 14 | TRBJ2-3 | once
CASSSGDRVYGYTF | TGTGCCAGCAGCTCAGGGGACAGGGTATATGGCTACACCTTC | TRBD1 | TRBV7-9 | 14 | TRBJ1-2 | once
CATQGAKMETQYF | TGTGCCACGCAGGGGGCAAAGATGGAGACCCAGTACTTC | TRBD1 | TRBV24-1 | 13 | TRBJ2-5 | .
CASSTHDRGLTDTQYF | TGTGCCAGCAGCACTCACGACAGGGGGCTGACAGATACGCAGTATTTT | TRBD1 | TRBV7-9 | 16 | TRBJ2-3 | few
CASSPGWDFQETQYF | TGTGCCAGCAGCCCGGGGTGGGACTTTCAAGAGACCCAGTACTTC | . | TRBV11-3 | 15 | TRBJ2-5 | .
CASSFRQGEKLFF | TGTGCCAGCAGCTTCAGGCAAGGTGAAAAACTGTTTTTT | . | TRBV11-2 | 13 | TRBJ1-4 | .
CASSSPDRGDPYEQYF | TGTGCCAGCAGTTCTCCCGACAGGGGCGATCCCTACGAGCAGTACTTC | TRBD1 | TRBV6-6 | 16 | TRBJ2-7 | few
CASSPGAGLNSYEQYF | TGTGCCAGCAGCCCAGGCGCGGGACTCAACTCCTACGAGCAGTACTTC | . | TRBV7-2 | 16 | TRBJ2-7 | .
CASRGQGGGTEAFF | TGCGCCAGCAGGGGACAGGGAGGAGGGACTGAAGCTTTCTTT | TRBD1 | TRBV5-1 | 14 | TRBJ1-1 | .
CASSSGHSPLHF | TGTGCCAGCAGCTCTGGGCACTCACCCCTCCACTTT | . | TRBV6-5 | 12 | TRBJ1-6 | few
CASSQQGAMDSPLHF | TGTGCCAGCAGTCAACAGGGGGCTATGGATTCACCCCTCCACTTT | TRBD1 | TRBV6-5 | 15 | TRBJ1-6 | .
CASSEKRGRETQYF | TGTGCCAGCAGTGAAAAAAGGGGGCGGGAGACCCAGTACTTC | TRBD1 | TRBV6-1 | 14 | TRBJ2-5 | .
CAGSRDREGYTF | TGTGCCGGGTCCCGGGACAGGGAGGGCTACACCTTC | TRBD1 | TRBV2 | 12 | TRBJ1-2 | .
CASSGGQGKTQYF | TGTGCCAGCAGTGGCGGACAGGGAAAGACCCAGTACTTC | TRBD1 | TRBV2 | 13 | TRBJ2-5 | .
CAAGPRGFNEQFF | TGTGCCGCTGGGCCGCGGGGGTTCAATGAGCAGTTCTTC | TRBD2 | TRBV24-1 | 13 | TRBJ2-1 | .